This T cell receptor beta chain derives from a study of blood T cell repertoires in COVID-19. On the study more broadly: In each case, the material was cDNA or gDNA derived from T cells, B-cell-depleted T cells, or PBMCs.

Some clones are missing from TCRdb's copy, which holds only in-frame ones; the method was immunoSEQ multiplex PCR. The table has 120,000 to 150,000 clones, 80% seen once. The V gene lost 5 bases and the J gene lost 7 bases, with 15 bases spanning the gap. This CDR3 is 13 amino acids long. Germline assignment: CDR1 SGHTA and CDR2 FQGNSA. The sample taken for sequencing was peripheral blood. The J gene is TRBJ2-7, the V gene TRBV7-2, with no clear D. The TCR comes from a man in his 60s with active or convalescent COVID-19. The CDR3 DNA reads TGTGCCAGCAGCCAAACCAGTACGCGGGAGCAGTACTTC. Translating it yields CASSQTSTREQYF.